The 21 T cell receptor beta chains reported below all come from one sample, sequenced in a study of cytomegalovirus exposure and HLA in healthy donors. Use of 60 Vbeta and 13 Jbeta primers characterized the PCR. Clones were read by immunoSEQ multiplex PCR, and TCRdb kept only the in-frame ones, dropping some. The data contain some 110,000 clones, 60% to 80% of them singletons. Source material: PBMCs. Receptors were obtained from a man between 35 and 55 years old in good health and CMV-seronegative.

In DNA, the CDR3 is TGTGCCAGCTCACCAACCCCAGGGACCAAAAACATTCAGTACTTC. Its translation: CASSPTPGTKNIQYF. The chain uses TRBV18 and TRBJ2-4; a possible D gene is TRBD1 (5 bases). Germline assignment: CDR1 KGHSH and CDR2 LQKENI. Deletions cut 2 bases from V and 2 bases from J, with 10 bases between. The CDR3 is made up of 15 amino acids. The entire variable domain, with the rest obtained from reference TRBV18 and TRBJ2-4, is as follows: NAGVMQNPRHLVRRRGQEARLRCSPMKGHSHVYWYRQLPEEGLKFMVYLQKENIIDESGMPKERFSAEFPKEGPSILRIQQVVRGDSAAYFCASSPTPGTKNIQYFGAGTRLSVL.

This rearrangement joins TRBV12-5 to TRBJ2-3; 9 nucleotides agree with TRBD2. This CDR3 comprises 15 residues. The V segment lost 6 bases and the J segment 2 bases; nucleotides outside the gene matches: 6. Looked up from germline, CDR1 is LGHNT and CDR2 is FRNRAP. The CDR3 loop is CASGLTSGNTDTQYF. In DNA form, the CDR3 reads TGTGCTAGTGGCTTGACTAGCGGAAACACAGATACGCAGTATTTT.

This chain's CDR3 is CASSLALRSAQYF. The CDR3 nucleotides are TGCGCCAGCAGCTTGGCCCTCCGTAGTGCGCAGTACTTC. This chain joins TRBV5-1 and TRBJ2-7; no definite D call. The CDR3 extends over 13 amino acids. Germline CDR1 is SGHRS and CDR2 is YFSETQ. Trimming removed 0 bases from V and 9 bases from J, with 13 bases in between. The whole variable domain, remainder taken from reference TRBV5-1 and TRBJ2-7, is KAGVTQTPRYLIKTRGQQVTLSCSPISGHRSVSWYQQTPGQGLQFLFEYFSETQRNKGNFPGRFSGRQFSNSRSEMNVSTLELGDSALYLCASSLALRSAQYFGPGTRLTVT.

V is TRBV7-9 and J is TRBJ2-5; D is uncertain. The tail of the sequence fits TRBJ2-7 better, so the J call may be wrong. CDR3 length equals 16 residues. Germline lookup yields CDR1 SEHNR and CDR2 FQNEAQ (reference sequence). This CDR3 reads CASSLGSGSGSYEQYF. The DNA for the CDR3 is TGTGCCAGCAGCTTAGGGTCTGGTTCGGGTTCCTACGAGCAGTACTTC.

The chain employs TRBV7-9 and TRBJ2-7, with TRBD1 matching over 7 bases. The ends lost 1 base at V and 0 bases at J; junction bases unmatched: 3. The CDR3 has 15 residues. Per germline, CDR1 SEHNR and CDR2 FQNEAQ (reference sequence). In nucleotides, the CDR3 is TGTGCCAGCAGCTTAGGTGGGACAGCCTCCTACGAGCAGTACTTC. Translating it yields CASSLGGTASYEQYF.

This chain uses TRBV6-6 with TRBJ2-2; 8 bases agree with TRBD2. CDR1 and CDR2 (germline): MNHNY, SVGAGI (reference sequence). Trimming took 8 bases from V and 5 from J; bases not matched to a gene: 1. The CDR3 runs 12 residues. The DNA of the CDR3 is TGTGCCAGCGGCGGGGGGACCGGGGAGCTGTTTTTT. Amino acids: CASGGGTGELFF.

The rearrangement uses TRBV7-8 and TRBJ1-5, with D tentatively TRBD1 (6 bases). CDR1 is SGHVS and CDR2 is FQNEAQ in the germline V gene. Trimming stripped 2 bases from V and 3 bases from J, with 8 bases between. CDR3 length equals 14 residues. DNA of the CDR3: TGTGCCAGCAGCTTACAGGGGTACAATCAGCCCCAGCATTTT. Residues: CASSLQGYNQPQHF.

V usage is TRBV7-2 and J usage is TRBJ2-7; D uncertain. CDR3 length: 15 residues. CDR1 is SGHTA, CDR2 FQGNSA, per germline. V shed 1 base and J shed 3 bases, with 13 bases lying between them. The CDR3 loop is CASSLEAAGSYEQYF. The CDR3 nucleotides read TGTGCCAGCAGCTTAGAGGCGGCCGGTAGCTACGAGCAGTACTTC.

The chain recombines TRBV7-9 with TRBJ2-5; 7 nucleotides align to TRBD1. This CDR3 has 14 amino acids. J lost 5 bases, V lost 5 bases, and 8 bases had no gene match. Germline V CDR1 and CDR2: SEHNR, FQNEAQ (reference sequence). CDR3 nucleotide sequence: TGTGCCAGCAGCGGACAGGCCCGAGGGGAGACCCAGTACTTC. Protein product: CASSGQARGETQYF.

This clone was recorded only once. The rearrangement links TRBV12-5 to TRBJ1-4, with 12 bases fitting TRBD1. The CDR3 has 18 residues. CDR1 and CDR2 (germline): LGHNT, FRNRAP. The V gene end was trimmed by 0 bases and the J gene end by 3 bases; junction bases not matched to a gene: 5. The CDR3 DNA reads TGTGCTAGTGGTTTGGTACTTGGGGACAGGGGGCCTAATGAAAAACTGTTTTTT. As protein: CASGLVLGDRGPNEKLFF.

To note about this clone: Germline and junction disagree at one end, which may indicate a read error. The V gene is TRBV19, the J gene TRBJ1-6; D is possibly TRBD1 (6 bases). This CDR3 comprises 13 residues. Germline loops: CDR1 LNHDA, CDR2 SQIVND (reference sequence). This CDR3 is CAGSTRQDSPLHF. The CDR3, as DNA: TGTGCCGGTAGTACCCGACAGGATTCACCCCTCCACTTT. The full variable domain, completed using reference TRBV19 and TRBJ1-6, is DGGITQSPKYLFRKEGQNVTLSCEQNLNHDAMYWYRQDPGQGLRLIYYSQIVNDFQKGDIAEGYSVSREKKESFPLTVTSAQKNPTAFYLCAGSTRQDSPLHFGNGTRLTVT.

V is TRBV5-6 and J is TRBJ2-1; 11 positions agree with TRBD2. V shed 3 bases and J 5 bases; nucleotides not matched to a gene: 7. Per germline, CDR1 SGHDT and CDR2 YYEEEE. This CDR3 comprises 16 residues. This CDR3 reads CASSSPGTSGNNEQFF. In DNA form, the CDR3 reads TGTGCCAGCAGCTCCCCCGGGACTAGCGGTAACAATGAGCAGTTCTTC.

This chain links TRBV9 with TRBJ2-1, with TRBD2 matching 16 bases. Trimming removed 3 bases from V and 6 bases from J; junction bases left unmatched: 6. CDR1 and CDR2 from the germline V gene are SGDLS and YYNGEE. CDR3 length: 17 amino acids. The CDR3 bases are TGTGCCAGCAGCGAGGGACTAGCGGGGGGGAGGGGCAATGAGCAGTTCTTC. This codes for CASSEGLAGGRGNEQFF.

The V call is TRBV5-6, the J call TRBJ2-2; D perhaps matches TRBD1 (6 bases). The CDR3 covers 14 residues. V shed 7 bases and J shed 0 bases, with 10 bases lying between them. Germline V gene lookup returns CDR1 SGHDT and CDR2 YYEEEE. CDR3 nucleotide sequence: TGTGCCAGCGGGACAACCACGAACACCGGGGAGCTGTTTTTT. As protein: CASGTTTNTGELFF.

Concerning this clone itself: This CDR3 is also generated by other DNA sequences in the sample. The chain joins TRBV14 to TRBJ1-1; the D gene is possibly TRBD1 (5 bases). Germline CDR1 and CDR2: SGHDN and FVKESK. The CDR3 consists of 14 residues. V was pared by 1 base and J by 0 bases, with 6 bases between. CDR3 bases: TGTGCCAGCAGCCAAGCAGGGATGAACACTGAAGCTTTCTTT. Its protein is CASSQAGMNTEAFF.

Only a few counts were recorded for this clone. The chain employs TRBV5-4 and TRBJ1-4; tentative D call: TRBD1 (5 bases). Germline assignment: CDR1 SGHNT and CDR2 YYREEE (reference sequence). There are 14 residues in the CDR3. V was cut by 4 bases and J by 8 bases, with 15 bases left in between. CDR3 sequence (DNA): TGTGCCAGCAGCGTCCCAGGGCAGCCCGAAAAACTGTTTTTT. Translating it yields CASSVPGQPEKLFF.

This clone was seen only a few times. The chain joins TRBV14 to TRBJ2-2; possibly TRBD2 for D (5 bases). Germline CDR1 SGHDN, CDR2 FVKESK. The ends were cut back, 2 bases at V and 1 base at J, with 11 bases in the middle. CDR3 size: 16 residues. The CDR3 DNA follows: TGTGCCAGCAGCCAACTGGGGAGACAGAACACCGGGGAGCTGTTTTTT. This codes for CASSQLGRQNTGELFF.

The V call is TRBV4-2, the J call TRBJ1-5; a possible D gene is TRBD1 (5 bases). In germline, CDR1 is LGHNA, CDR2 YNFKEQ. This CDR3 comprises 15 residues. Deletions cut 1 base from V and 0 bases from J, with 7 bases between. CDR3 sequence: CASSQGGGSNQPQHF. The CDR3 nucleotides are TGTGCCAGCAGCCAAGGGGGCGGTAGCAATCAGCCCCAGCATTTT.

The rearrangement uses TRBV5-1 and TRBJ2-5, with TRBD2 matching 8 bases. Per the germline V gene, CDR1 is SGHRS and CDR2 is YFSETQ. Trimming removed 2 bases from V and 3 bases from J; junction bases left unmatched: 3. This CDR3 is built from 14 residues. The CDR3 here is CASSLPAGEETQYF. CDR3 sequence (DNA): TGCGCCAGCAGCTTACCAGCGGGGGAAGAGACCCAGTACTTC.

The chain links TRBV14 to TRBJ2-1, with TRBD1 matching 7 bases. The CDR3 covers 15 residues. From germline, CDR1 is SGHDN and CDR2 FVKESK. The junction had 7 bases not matched to a gene; V was cut back by 3 bases and J by 5 bases. The CDR3 loop reads CASSQAGGPDNEQFF. In nucleotides, the CDR3 is TGTGCCAGCAGCCAGGCAGGGGGACCGGACAATGAGCAGTTCTTC.

The gene calls are TRBV5-4 and TRBJ2-1, with D perhaps TRBD2 (6 bases). Trimming removed 5 bases at V and 5 bases at J, with 17 bases between. The CDR3 runs 15 residues. CDR1 and CDR2 (germline): SGHNT, YYREEE (reference sequence). CDR3 protein: CASSKETSTNNEQFF. The DNA of the CDR3 is TGTGCCAGCAGTAAGGAGACTAGTACGAACAATGAGCAGTTCTTC.